This T cell receptor beta chain emerged from a study of identical twins. Study findings and constraints: Not following the same donors, the study drew its conclusions from cross-sectional statistical analysis. Model-predicted out-of-frame TCR alpha sharing fell below observed values in monozygotic twins.

The ends lost 6 bases at V and 6 bases at J; junction bases unmatched: 9. CDR3 length: 15 residues. Germline CDR1 MNHNS, CDR2 SASEGT. Comments on this clonotype: Its specificity is not known.

One entry per CDR3 protein results from TCRdb running MiXCR on the 5' RACE reads. This table has about 660,000 distinct CDR3 sequences, 8.5% to 9.5% appearing once. These data also formed part of another study, on yellow fever vaccine responses in identical twins.

The receptor was isolated from a young woman in good health. Material for sequencing was PBMCs. This rearrangement joins TRBV6-1 to TRBJ2-4, with 9 bases lining up with TRBD1. The CDR3: CASRRDRERVNIQYF. In nucleotides, the CDR3 is TGTGCCAGCAGGCGGGACAGGGAGCGAGTAAACATTCAGTACTTC.